The 8 T cell receptor beta chains below were found in one sample sequenced in a study of graft-versus-host responses after intestinal transplantation. Grafts had their tissue processed, releasing intraepithelial and lamina propria lymphocytes. Data came from immunoSEQ multiplex PCR; TCRdb stores just in-frame clones and leaves some out. Of about 16,000 clones in the sample, around three quarters were seen once. Material: ileum tissue, obtained about 100 days after intestinal transplant. The receptors derive from a human patient who received an intestinal transplant, so some T cells may come from the graft donor.

V is TRBV18 and J is TRBJ2-3; D uncertain. The CDR3 loop spans 13 amino acids. Per the germline V gene, CDR1 is KGHSH and CDR2 is LQKENI. V lost 8 bases and J lost 4, with 13 bases in between. Here the CDR3 reads CASPYFLADTQYF. The CDR3 nucleotides read TGTGCCAGCCCTTACTTTCTGGCAGATACGCAGTATTTT.

This clone was seen just once. The chain links TRBV4-1 to TRBJ2-5; weak D call: TRBD1 (6 bases). The CDR3 loop spans 14 amino acids. Germline lookup yields CDR1 MGHRA and CDR2 YSYEKL. Trimming left V 2 bases short and J 5 bases short, with 12 bases between. The CDR3 nucleotides read TGCGCCAGCAGCCAATTACAGGGCCGGGAGACCCAGTACTTC. Amino acids: CASSQLQGRETQYF.

This chain joins TRBV7-3 and TRBJ2-1, with 12 positions matching TRBD2. V was pared by 6 bases and J by 8 bases, with 5 bases of the junction left unmatched. The CDR3 loop spans 14 amino acids. Per germline, CDR1 SGHTA and CDR2 FQGTGA. CDR3 in DNA: TGTGCCAGCAGTCTAGCGGGAGGGGTTGATGAGCAGTTCTTC. Its protein is CASSLAGGVDEQFF.

The genes are TRBV4-1 and TRBJ2-7, with 7 bases identical to TRBD1. The CDR3 covers 17 residues. Trimming at V came to 5 bases and at J to 3 bases, leaving 16 bases not matched to a gene. Germline lookup yields CDR1 MGHRA and CDR2 YSYEKL. The CDR3 is CASSLGLVGTAHYEQYF. The CDR3 bases are TGCGCCAGCAGCTTGGGCCTCGTCGGGACAGCTCACTACGAGCAGTACTTC.

The table lists this clone with a few counts. V gene TRBV7-9 combines with J gene TRBJ1-1; the match to TRBD1 covers 7 bases. Germline-derived CDR1 and CDR2 are SEHNR and FQNEAQ (reference sequence). V lost 7 bases to trimming and J lost 4 bases; unmatched junction nucleotides: 12. This CDR3 spans 15 amino acids. This chain's CDR3 is CASKHVPGGITEAFF. CDR3 DNA sequence: TGTGCCAGCAAGCACGTCCCAGGGGGGATCACTGAAGCTTTCTTT.

This clone was seen a single time. This chain joins TRBV28 and TRBJ1-4; D gene unclear. This CDR3 has 14 amino acids. V lost 5 bases and J 6 bases, leaving 13 bases between the germline ends. Looked up from germline, CDR1 is MDHEN and CDR2 is SYDVKM. CDR3 in DNA: TGTGCCAGCAGTCGATTGGACGTCCATGAAAAACTGTTTTTT. Its translation: CASSRLDVHEKLFF.

This sequence joins TRBV28 and TRBJ2-7; no reliable D call. CDR1 and CDR2 from the germline V gene are MDHEN and SYDVKM. The CDR3 is made up of 14 amino acids. V was shortened by 1 base and J by 4 bases, with 11 bases between the two germline ends. CDR3 coding DNA: TGTGCCAGCAGTTTATCCTACGACCTATACGAGCAGTACTTC. This sequence encodes CASSLSYDLYEQYF.

This rearrangement joins TRBV30 to TRBJ2-5; D gene uncertain. The J call may be incorrect, as the DNA end agrees better with TRBJ2-7. This CDR3 has 10 amino acids. The V gene's germline CDR1 is GTSNPN and CDR2 SVGIG (reference sequence). The CDR3 sequence is CAWGAYEQYF. As DNA, the CDR3 is TGTGCCTGGGGTGCCTACGAGCAGTACTTC.